This entry describes one T cell receptor beta chain. A read error may be the cause here, since a much bigger clone is one base away. This specimen belongs to a study of glioma-infiltrating T cells. TCR alpha and beta CDR3 regions were amplified from RNA using iRepertoire nested multiplex PCR. TCRdb re-called the multiplex PCR reads with MiXCR, one entry per CDR3 protein. In the table there are about 110,000 distinct CDR3 sequences, 25% of which are singletons. Germline V gene sequence: CDR1 LNHDA, CDR2 SQIVND (reference sequence). The CDR3 spans 16 residues. The J segment lost 6 bases and the V segment lost 5 bases, leaving 11 bases of the junction unmatched.

The origin of this receptor is a human donor with low-grade glioma or glioblastoma, undergoing nonglioma brain surgery, or in good health (not recorded which). The sample was glioma tissue, nonneoplastic brain tissue, or PBMCs (not recorded which). The chain links TRBV19 to TRBJ2-2; 8 bases line up with TRBD1. The CDR3 DNA reads as TGTGCCAGTAGTCTCAGGGCAGGGGGCCGTTCCGGGGAGCTGTTTTTT. Residues: CASSLRAGGRSGELFF.